One and the same sample provided the 19 T cell receptor beta chains below, sequenced in a study of identifying expanded T cells in peripheral blood (dated by TCRdb to the late 2010s). Library preparation used the immunoSEQ multiplex PCR assay. Here the immuneACCESS table is served through TCRdb, limited to in-frame sequences with V and J called. Missing clones are a known gap in these copies; in checked studies unresolved V genes cover under half, and the rest lacks a known reason. This sample lists over 65,000 clones; around 90% were detected once. In total, the top ten clones hold 7.3% of the sample. The sequenced sample consisted of blood. These TCRs come from a person aged 18-70 years in good health.

The chain links TRBV5-6 to TRBJ1-5; the D is unclear. Trimming removed 4 bases at V and 5 bases at J, with 13 bases between. Per the germline V gene, CDR1 is SGHDT and CDR2 is YYEEEE. This CDR3 spans 14 amino acids. In DNA, the CDR3 is TGTGCCAGCAGCGCCCGAGCTGGTTATCAGCCCCAGCATTTT. The encoded protein is CASSARAGYQPQHF.

The chain carries TRBV9 and TRBJ1-5; D perhaps matches TRBD1 (5 bases). Germline V gene sequence: CDR1 SGDLS, CDR2 YYNGEE. Between the trimmed V and J ends, which lost 4 bases and 1 base, there was a span of 9 bases. This CDR3 has 14 amino acids. The CDR3 protein is CASSSGLSNQPQHF. CDR3 sequence (DNA): TGTGCCAGCAGCTCAGGGTTAAGCAATCAGCCCCAGCATTTT.

This clone was seen only a few times. This chain connects TRBV29-1 to TRBJ2-5; 7 bases line up with TRBD2. Per germline, CDR1 SQVTM and CDR2 ANQGSEA. Germline trimming cut 2 bases from V and 9 bases from J; bases unmatched to any gene: 6. The CDR3 loop spans 12 amino acids. The CDR3 sequence: CSVELSRGAQYF. The DNA for the CDR3 is TGCAGCGTTGAACTTTCTCGGGGGGCCCAGTACTTC.

The V gene is TRBV29-1, the J gene TRBJ2-2, with 10 bases lining up with TRBD2. The CDR3 length is 18 residues. J was trimmed by 0 bases and V by 6 bases; bases with no gene match: 13. CDR1 and CDR2 (germline): SQVTM, ANQGSEA. The CDR3 nucleotides are TGCAGCGTCAGAAAGAGTAGCGGGGGGCTCGCGAACACCGGGGAGCTGTTTTTT. It yields the protein CSVRKSSGGLANTGELFF.

The CDR3 spells CASSYGRGLVEQYF. The CDR3 DNA sequence: TGTGCCAGCAGTTACGGCAGGGGGCTAGTCGAGCAGTACTTC. J is TRBJ2-7 and V is TRBV6-5; 8 nucleotides agree with TRBD1. CDR3 size: 14 residues. Germline loops: CDR1 MNHEY, CDR2 SVGAGI. J gave up 6 bases and V 2 bases, and 6 bases lay outside the gene matches.

The chain combines TRBV18 with TRBJ2-5, with TRBD1 matching 8 bases. The CDR3 spans 14 residues. Germline V gives CDR1 KGHSH, CDR2 LQKENI. Trimming took 3 bases from V and 2 from J; bases not matched to a gene: 2. Here the CDR3 reads CASSPTGDQETQYF. The CDR3 coding sequence is TGTGCCAGCTCACCGACAGGGGATCAAGAGACCCAGTACTTC.

The chain has TRBV29-1 and TRBJ1-1, with D unclear. Germline CDR1 is SQVTM and CDR2 is ANQGSEA. V was pared by 2 bases and J by 5 bases, with 6 bases between. The CDR3 spans 11 residues. The CDR3 reads CSVEKGTEAFF. The CDR3 DNA reads as TGCAGCGTTGAAAAGGGTACTGAAGCTTTCTTT.

This chain connects TRBV29-1 to TRBJ1-2, with D unclear. Germline CDR1 SQVTM, CDR2 ANQGSEA. The CDR3 is 16 residues long. Trimming shortened V by 0 bases and J by 2 bases, and 16 bases separated the two germline ends. The CDR3 region has the DNA TGCAGCGTTGAAGAGGTAGGCCGCACCCAAAACTATGGCTACACCTTC. It yields the protein CSVEEVGRTQNYGYTF.

J is TRBJ1-1 and V is TRBV7-2, with D unresolved. The CDR3 has 14 residues. Trimming stripped 5 bases from V and 5 bases from J, with 15 bases between. Per germline, CDR1 SGHTA and CDR2 FQGNSA. The CDR3 protein is CASSPYSGRTEAFF. The CDR3 DNA reads as TGTGCCAGCAGCCCGTATTCCGGGAGGACTGAAGCTTTCTTT.

The chain has TRBV2 and TRBJ2-7, with TRBD1 matching 9 bases. The J segment lost 5 bases and the V segment lost 6 bases, leaving 8 bases of the junction unmatched. This CDR3 has 14 residues. Germline V gene data show CDR1 as SNHLY and CDR2 as FYNNEI. The chain's CDR3 is CASSAGTGSNEQYF. The CDR3 DNA sequence: TGTGCCAGCAGCGCCGGGACAGGGTCCAACGAGCAGTACTTC.

The rearrangement links TRBV29-1 to TRBJ2-3; 8 positions match TRBD2. The germline V gene encodes CDR1 SQVTM and CDR2 ANQGSEA. The CDR3 consists of 15 residues. V shed 5 bases and J 4 bases; nucleotides not matched to a gene: 11. CDR3 residues: CSVLRLAGAPDTQYF. For the CDR3, the DNA is TGCAGCGTTCTAAGGCTAGCGGGCGCCCCAGATACGCAGTATTTT.

The CDR3 spells CASSLSRIGRDEQFF. The CDR3 nucleotides read TGCGCCAGCAGCTTGTCTCGAATCGGCCGGGATGAGCAGTTCTTC. The J gene is TRBJ2-1, the V gene TRBV5-1; no definite D call. Germline assignment: CDR1 SGHRS and CDR2 YFSETQ. The V and J ends lost 1 base and 8 bases respectively, with 16 bases between them. There are 15 residues in the CDR3.

V is TRBV18 and J is TRBJ2-5; TRBD1 is a possible D gene (6 bases). The CDR3 has 15 amino acids. Germline lookup yields CDR1 KGHSH and CDR2 LQKENI. The V end lost 6 bases, the J end lost 1 base, and 15 bases lay between the germline ends. The CDR3 nucleotides read TGTGCCAGCTCTCCTGGACAGAGCATCCAAGAGACCCAGTACTTC. Its protein product is CASSPGQSIQETQYF.

The chain couples TRBV5-1 to TRBJ1-6, with D possibly matching TRBD1 (6 bases). This CDR3 contains 15 residues. V shed 2 bases and J shed 6 bases, with 12 bases lying between them. In germline, CDR1 is SGHRS, CDR2 YFSETQ. The DNA for the CDR3 is TGCGCCAGCAGCTTAAGACAGGACACTAATTCACCCCTCCACTTT. This translates into CASSLRQDTNSPLHF.

This clone was found many times. The chain recombines TRBV4-1 with TRBJ1-2, with D uncertain. The CDR3 totals 14 residues. Trimming stripped 1 base from V and 1 base from J, with 7 bases between. Germline V gene sequence: CDR1 MGHRA, CDR2 YSYEKL. This CDR3 is CASSQGQDNYGYTF. The CDR3, as DNA: TGCGCCAGCAGCCAAGGGCAGGATAACTATGGCTACACCTTC.

This chain uses TRBV18 with TRBJ1-5, with a tentative D call TRBD1 (6 bases). With 3 bases removed from V and 5 bases from J, the gap between germline ends came to 8 bases. The germline gives CDR1 KGHSH, CDR2 LQKENI. The CDR3 totals 13 residues. This chain's CDR3 is CASSPGQHQPQHF. The CDR3 DNA follows: TGTGCCAGCTCACCCGGACAGCATCAGCCCCAGCATTTT.

The rearrangement joins TRBV12-5 to TRBJ1-1; maybe TRBD1 (5 bases). V lost 1 base, J lost 1 base, and 7 bases lay in between. The germline V gene encodes CDR1 LGHNT and CDR2 FRNRAP. The CDR3 consists of 14 residues. The CDR3 DNA reads TGTGCTAGTGGTTTGGGACAGACGAACACTGAAGCTTTCTTT. Translation: CASGLGQTNTEAFF.

The chain joins TRBV6-6 to TRBJ2-7, with 10 bases matching TRBD1. The CDR3 is made up of 16 amino acids. Germline lookup yields CDR1 MNHNY and CDR2 SVGAGI (reference sequence). The junction had 12 bases not matched to a gene; V was cut back by 6 bases and J by 4 bases. The CDR3 region is CASSSKVGTGVYEQYF. Here the CDR3 DNA reads TGTGCCAGCAGCTCTAAAGTCGGGACAGGGGTTTACGAGCAGTACTTC.

V is TRBV21-1 and J is TRBJ1-5; TRBD1, the table's D call, lacks a check against the DNA. TRBV21-1 is recorded as a pseudogene. The length of the CDR3 is 17 residues. This chain's CDR3 is CASSKDRGPYSNQPQHF. The CDR3 DNA is TGTGCCAGCAGCAAAGACAGGGGCCCTTATAGCAATCAGCCCCAGCATTTT.